These 20 T cell receptor beta chains came from one sample sequenced in a study of cytomegalovirus exposure and HLA in healthy donors. Both 60 Vbeta primers and 13 Jbeta primers went into the PCR. Measured with immunoSEQ multiplex PCR; TCRdb has only the in-frame clones, and not every one. Its table records 90,000 to 130,000 clones. Sequencing was performed on PBMCs. These receptors were taken from a middle-aged man in good health and CMV-seropositive.

J is TRBJ2-5 and V is TRBV6-5; the D is unclear. V was trimmed by 5 bases and J by 5 bases, leaving 15 bases between them. This CDR3 is built from 14 residues. The V gene's germline CDR1 is MNHEY and CDR2 SVGAGI. Here the CDR3 DNA reads TGTGCCAGCAGTCTACTGATTTCGCGGGAGACCCAGTACTTC. Protein product: CASSLLISRETQYF.

The gene calls are TRBV11-2 and TRBJ2-1; a possible D gene is TRBD2 (6 bases). The germline CDR1 and CDR2 sequences are SGHAT and FQNNGV. The CDR3 is made up of 16 amino acids. Trimming removed 5 bases at V and 3 bases at J, with 17 bases between. The CDR3 nucleotides are TGTGCCAGCAGCCGTTTCGGGGGAACTTACTACAATGAGCAGTTCTTC. Protein product: CASSRFGGTYYNEQFF.

The CDR3 sequence: CAGKQDEAFF. CDR3 coding DNA: TGTGCCGGTAAACAGGATGAAGCTTTCTTT. J is TRBJ1-1 and V is TRBV30; D perhaps matches TRBD1 (5 bases). Trimming shortened V by 8 bases and J by 7 bases, and 11 bases separated the two germline ends. CDR1 GTSNPN and CDR2 SVGIG come from the germline V gene (reference sequence). The CDR3 contains 10 residues.

The rearrangement uses TRBV5-4 and TRBJ1-1; D gene unclear. The length of the CDR3 is 13 residues. Trimming took off 4 bases at V and 4 bases at J, with 11 bases between the two ends. The V gene's germline CDR1 is SGHNT and CDR2 YYREEE (reference sequence). In DNA, the CDR3 is TGTGCCAGCAGCCCTCCGGGTGGCACTGAAGCTTTCTTT. Encoded protein: CASSPPGGTEAFF. Full variable domain (rest looked up from reference TRBV5-4 and TRBJ1-1): ETGVTQSPTHLIKTRGQQVTLRCSSQSGHNTVSWYQQALGQGPQFIFQYYREEENGRGNFPPRFSGLQFPNYSSELNVNALELDDSALYLCASSPPGGTEAFFGQGTRLTVV.

The V and J genes are TRBV6-6 and TRBJ1-2; 7 positions match TRBD1. V lost 7 bases to trimming and J lost 5 bases; unmatched junction nucleotides: 13. Germline assignment: CDR1 MNHNY and CDR2 SVGAGI (reference sequence). The CDR3 is made up of 15 amino acids. Here the CDR3 reads CASITGTAGLYGYTF. Written as DNA, the CDR3 is TGTGCCAGCATCACCGGGACAGCCGGACTGTATGGCTACACCTTC.

The rearrangement joins TRBV5-6 to TRBJ2-7; the D gene is possibly TRBD1 (5 bases). This CDR3 region has 14 residues. Trimming left V 2 bases short and J 2 bases short, with 11 bases between. Per germline, CDR1 SGHDT and CDR2 YYEEEE. CDR3 nucleotide sequence: TGTGCCAGCAGCTTTCGTCCCAGGGCCTACGAGCAGTACTTC. This codes for CASSFRPRAYEQYF.

This sequence joins TRBV30 and TRBJ2-5; TRBD2 might be the D (6 bases). Trimming left V 3 bases short and J 4 bases short, with 9 bases between. The germline gives CDR1 GTSNPN, CDR2 SVGIG (reference sequence). This CDR3 has 12 amino acids. This chain's CDR3 is CAWRGAGETQYF. The DNA of the CDR3 is TGTGCCTGGAGAGGAGCGGGAGAGACCCAGTACTTC.

This chain uses TRBV5-1 with TRBJ2-7, with TRBD2 identical over 10 bases. With 4 bases clipped from V and 2 bases from J, the junction kept 6 bases outside the gene matches. CDR3 size: 15 residues. Germline V CDR1 and CDR2: SGHRS, YFSETQ. The CDR3 DNA reads as TGCGCCAGCAGCGCACGGACTAGCGGACCCTACGAGCAGTACTTC. This translates into CASSARTSGPYEQYF.

The rearrangement links TRBV11-2 to TRBJ2-5, with a tentative D call TRBD1 (5 bases). The CDR3 loop spans 13 amino acids. The V end lost 5 bases, the J end lost 1 base, and 8 bases lay between the germline ends. CDR1 is SGHAT and CDR2 is FQNNGV in the germline V gene. CDR3 DNA: TGTGCCAGCAGCAGGGGCGTCCAAGAGACCCAGTACTTC. Protein: CASSRGVQETQYF.

The chain joins TRBV7-9 to TRBJ1-5; 7 bases match TRBD1. Germline CDR1 reads SEHNR; CDR2 reads FQNEAQ (reference sequence). Germline trimming cut 1 base from V and 4 bases from J; bases unmatched to any gene: 10. The CDR3 extends over 17 amino acids. DNA of the CDR3: TGTGCCAGCAGCTTAGGGGGAACAGGGGCGTCGAATCAGCCCCAGCATTTT. Encoded protein: CASSLGGTGASNQPQHF.

This chain uses TRBV5-1 with TRBJ2-4, with TRBD1 identical over 7 bases. Germline lookup yields CDR1 SGHRS and CDR2 YFSETQ. V shed 1 base and J 4 bases; nucleotides not matched to a gene: 2. The CDR3 consists of 14 residues. The CDR3 nucleotides are TGCGCCAGCAGCTTGACAGGGGAAAAAAACATTCAGTACTTC. It specifies CASSLTGEKNIQYF. The full variable domain, rest sourced from reference TRBV5-1 and TRBJ2-4, is KAGVTQTPRYLIKTRGQQVTLSCSPISGHRSVSWYQQTPGQGLQFLFEYFSETQRNKGNFPGRFSGRQFSNSRSEMNVSTLELGDSALYLCASSLTGEKNIQYFGAGTRLSVL.

V is TRBV28 and J is TRBJ2-1; no clear D gene. V lost 6 bases to trimming and J lost 12 bases, with 18 bases between them. CDR3 size: 13 residues. Germline-derived CDR1 and CDR2 are MDHEN and SYDVKM. The CDR3, as DNA: TGTGCCAGCAGCTTGGAAGACTGGTTTGGGCAGTTCTTC. Protein product: CASSLEDWFGQFF.

The chain is built from TRBV6-6 and TRBJ1-5; maybe TRBD1 (6 bases). The CDR3 extends over 13 amino acids. Between the trimmed V and J ends, which lost 5 bases and 5 bases, there was a span of 10 bases. Germline V lookup: CDR1 MNHNY, CDR2 SVGAGI (reference sequence). In DNA form, the CDR3 reads TGTGCCAGCAGTCGACAGGTTTATCAGCCCCAGCATTTT. This gives the protein CASSRQVYQPQHF.

The chain recombines TRBV7-2 with TRBJ2-3; 10 nucleotides line up with TRBD2. CDR1 is SGHTA and CDR2 is FQGNSA in the germline V gene. V gave up 5 bases and J gave up 4 bases; unmatched junction bases: 12. The length of the CDR3 is 17 residues. CDR3 DNA sequence: TGTGCCAGCAGCGTAGTGACTAGCGGGTGGGCAGCAGATACGCAGTATTTT. Encoded protein: CASSVVTSGWAADTQYF.

CDR3 sequence (DNA): TGTGCCAGCAGCTTTGGGGGGGGCAATGAGCAGTTCTTC. Residues: CASSFGGGNEQFF. The gene calls are TRBV5-4 and TRBJ2-1; 7 bases map to TRBD2. This CDR3 is 13 amino acids long. The V gene's germline CDR1 is SGHNT and CDR2 YYREEE (reference sequence). The V and J ends lost 2 bases and 6 bases, in that order; junction bases with no gene match: 2. Looking up the rest from reference TRBV5-4 and TRBJ2-1 gives the full variable domain: ETGVTQSPTHLIKTRGQQVTLRCSSQSGHNTVSWYQQALGQGPQFIFQYYREEENGRGNFPPRFSGLQFPNYSSELNVNALELDDSALYLCASSFGGGNEQFFGPGTRLTVL.

The rearrangement links TRBV28 to TRBJ2-7; 13 bases are shared with TRBD2. This CDR3 has 15 amino acids. The V and J ends lost 7 bases and 7 bases, in that order; junction bases with no gene match: 10. Per germline, CDR1 MDHEN and CDR2 SYDVKM. The CDR3 spells CASIPRGLAGREQYF. In DNA form, the CDR3 reads TGTGCCAGCATACCACGGGGACTAGCGGGAAGGGAGCAGTACTTC.

The chain couples TRBV10-3 to TRBJ2-5; 7 nucleotides match TRBD1. This CDR3 has 12 residues. The V segment lost 9 bases and the J segment 2 bases; nucleotides outside the gene matches: 3. Germline V gives CDR1 ENHRY, CDR2 SYGVKD. In nucleotides, the CDR3 is TGTGCCATAAGGGGACAGCAAGAGACCCAGTACTTC. Translated, it gives CAIRGQQETQYF.

The V and J genes are TRBV11-2 and TRBJ1-5, with D maybe TRBD1 (5 bases). Trimming pared 1 base from V and 4 bases from J, leaving 20 bases between. In germline, CDR1 is SGHAT, CDR2 FQNNGV. This CDR3 region has 18 residues. The CDR3: CASSLGSRAVVGNQPQHF. The CDR3 nucleotides read TGTGCCAGCAGCTTAGGTTCCAGGGCGGTTGTGGGGAATCAGCCCCAGCATTTT. The whole variable domain, remainder taken from reference TRBV11-2 and TRBJ1-5, is EAGVAQSPRYKIIEKRQSVAFWCNPISGHATLYWYQQILGQGPKLLIQFQNNGVVDDSQLPKDRFSAERLKGVDSTLKIQPAKLEDSAVYLCASSLGSRAVVGNQPQHFGDGTRLSIL.

The rearrangement uses TRBV15 and TRBJ2-1; D gene ambiguous. The germline V gene encodes CDR1 LNHNV and CDR2 YYDKDF (reference sequence). Deletions cut 0 bases from V and 6 bases from J, with 9 bases between. The CDR3 runs to 14 residues. CDR3 residues: CATSRDAVINEQFF. DNA for the CDR3: TGTGCCACCAGCAGAGATGCGGTCATCAATGAGCAGTTCTTC.

The chain is built from TRBV7-6 and TRBJ1-4; D call uncertain. Between the trimmed V and J ends, which lost 0 bases and 2 bases, there was a span of 7 bases. The CDR3 sequence is 15 residues long. Germline loops: CDR1 SGHVS, CDR2 FNYEAQ. CDR3 amino acids: CASSLAERTNEKLFF. DNA of the CDR3: TGTGCCAGCAGCTTAGCGGAGCGGACTAATGAAAAACTGTTTTTT.